These 14 T cell receptor beta chains came from one sample sequenced in a study of CD8+ T cells in alopecia areata. cDNA reverse transcribed from extracted RNA served as the sequencing template. Assay: immunoSEQ multiplex PCR; the TCRdb copy retains only in-frame clones and omits some. The sample yields 200,000 to 250,000 clones, more than 45% seen once. Sequencing was performed on CD4+ T cells sorted from blood, taken at week 0. The receptor source for this set is a human donor with alopecia areata.

The chain carries TRBV30 and TRBJ1-2; D may be TRBD1 (6 bases). V shed 5 bases and J shed 4 bases, with 20 bases lying between them. This CDR3 region has 15 residues. The germline V gene has CDR1 GTSNPN and CDR2 SVGIG (reference sequence). DNA of the CDR3: TGTGCCTGGGCGGCGGGGGCGACCTCCCCCTATGGCTACACCTTC. It specifies CAWAAGATSPYGYTF.

The V call is TRBV5-1, the J call TRBJ1-2; 8 positions agree with TRBD1. The length of the CDR3 is 12 residues. The V and J ends lost 4 bases and 6 bases, in that order; junction bases with no gene match: 2. The germline gives CDR1 SGHRS, CDR2 YFSETQ. This chain's CDR3 is CASSRTGHGYTF. Here the CDR3 DNA reads TGCGCCAGCAGCCGGACAGGGCATGGCTACACCTTC.

The gene calls are TRBV27 and TRBJ2-6, with D maybe TRBD1 (6 bases). Germline V gene data show CDR1 as MNHEY and CDR2 as SMNVEV (reference sequence). The CDR3 extends over 17 amino acids. V was clipped by 4 bases and J by 0 bases, with 13 bases between them. CDR3 nucleotides: TGTGCCAGCAGTTCGACAGGAGACCGCTCTGGGGCCAACGTCCTGACTTTC. Its translation is CASSSTGDRSGANVLTF.

This clone was counted only a few times. The chain carries TRBV30 and TRBJ2-3; 11 bases line up with TRBD2. The CDR3 has 14 amino acids. V was clipped by 5 bases and J by 6 bases; unmatched bases: 7. Germline CDR1 reads GTSNPN; CDR2 reads SVGIG (reference sequence). The CDR3 protein is CAWVLAGAGDTQYF. DNA of the CDR3: TGTGCCTGGGTACTAGCGGGAGCAGGGGATACGCAGTATTTT. Variable domain in full (rest from reference TRBV30 and TRBJ2-3): SQTIHQWPATLVQPVGSPLSLECTVEGTSNPNLYWYRQAAGRGLQLLFYSVGIGQISSEVPQNLSASRPQDRQFILSSKKLLLSDSGFYLCAWVLAGAGDTQYFGPGTRLTVL.

The rearrangement joins TRBV6-5 to TRBJ1-1; the D is unclear. V was trimmed by 6 bases and J by 3 bases, leaving 14 bases between them. The CDR3 runs 14 residues. Germline lookup yields CDR1 MNHEY and CDR2 SVGAGI. The CDR3 coding sequence is TGTGCCAGCAGCTACGAGGTCACCTACACTGAAGCTTTCTTT. It codes for CASSYEVTYTEAFF.

Here the CDR3 DNA reads TGTGCCAGCAGCCAAAGTTGGAGAACTAACTATGGCTACACCTTC. Its translation is CASSQSWRTNYGYTF. The chain links TRBV14 to TRBJ1-2; no clear D gene. The V and J ends lost 2 bases and 0 bases respectively, with 10 bases between them. The CDR3 runs 15 residues. CDR1 SGHDN and CDR2 FVKESK come from the germline V gene. Variable domain in full (rest from reference TRBV14 and TRBJ1-2): EAGVTQFPSHSVIEKGQTVTLRCDPISGHDNLYWYRRVMGKEIKFLLHFVKESKQDESGMPNNRFLAERTGGTYSTLKVQPAELEDSGVYFCASSQSWRTNYGYTFGSGTRLTVV.

This clone was seen a few times. This chain uses TRBV10-1 with TRBJ2-6, with 7 bases matching TRBD1. Germline V gives CDR1 WNHNN, CDR2 SYGVQD (reference sequence). After removal of 4 bases from V and 0 bases from J, the junction contained 3 bases not matched to a gene. This CDR3 contains 16 residues. The CDR3 sequence: CASSGGQPSGANVLTF. CDR3 nucleotide sequence: TGCGCCAGCAGTGGGGGACAGCCCTCTGGGGCCAACGTCCTGACTTTC.

The CDR3 region has the DNA TGTGCCAGCAAGGTCGGCGGGAGGAATGAGCAGTTCTTC. This sequence encodes CASKVGGRNEQFF. The chain links TRBV6-5 to TRBJ2-1; 8 bases are shared with TRBD2. The CDR3 is 13 amino acids. Germline CDR1 reads MNHEY; CDR2 reads SVGAGI. V trimming: 7 bases; J trimming: 7 bases; junction bases outside the gene matches: 6.

This clone has just one count. The chain links TRBV29-1 to TRBJ2-1; the D is unclear. V gave up 6 bases and J gave up 6 bases, with 12 bases separating them. The CDR3 extends over 12 amino acids. Germline V gene data show CDR1 as SQVTM and CDR2 as ANQGSEA. CDR3 DNA: TGCAGCGTCTCCCTCCCTTCCAATGAGCAGTTCTTC. Translation: CSVSLPSNEQFF.

The genes are TRBV30 and TRBJ1-1; D is uncertain. Germline CDR1 is GTSNPN and CDR2 is SVGIG (reference sequence). The CDR3 is 13 residues long. V shed 1 base and J shed 0 bases, with 6 bases lying between them. CDR3: CAWSDQMNTEAFF. DNA of the CDR3: TGTGCCTGGAGTGATCAAATGAACACTGAAGCTTTCTTT.

This clone was seen only a few times. The CDR3 sequence: CASSAQKGQYF. The DNA of the CDR3 is TGTGCCAGCAGCGCGCAGAAGGGGCAGTACTTC. This rearrangement joins TRBV9 to TRBJ2-5; weak D call: TRBD1 (5 bases). Trimming pared 3 bases from V and 11 bases from J, leaving 11 bases between. The CDR3 runs to 11 residues. The germline V gene has CDR1 SGDLS and CDR2 YYNGEE.

In its sample, this clone was seen a few times. The V and J genes are TRBV4-1 and TRBJ2-7, with D uncertain. The ends were cut back, 0 bases at V and 2 bases at J, with 11 bases in the middle. CDR1 and CDR2 from the germline V gene are MGHRA and YSYEKL. The CDR3 is made up of 15 amino acids. The CDR3: CASSQDVAGAYEQYF. The CDR3 coding sequence is TGCGCCAGCAGCCAAGATGTGGCCGGAGCCTACGAGCAGTACTTC.

The gene calls are TRBV7-3 and TRBJ2-2; TRBD2 matches 7 bases. The CDR3 runs to 17 residues. The germline CDR1 and CDR2 sequences are SGHTA and FQGTGA. The J segment lost 4 bases and the V segment lost 4 bases, leaving 12 bases of the junction unmatched. The DNA of the CDR3 is TGTGCCAGCAGCTCAAGCCTTGCGACTAGCTCCACCGGGGAGCTGTTTTTT. The encoded protein is CASSSSLATSSTGELFF.

The CDR3 is CASSEDRRNTGELFF. The CDR3 nucleotides read TGTGCCAGCAGCGAGGACAGGAGGAACACCGGGGAGCTGTTTTTT. The chain links TRBV5-4 to TRBJ2-2; 7 nucleotides line up with TRBD1. Germline V lookup: CDR1 SGHNT, CDR2 YYREEE (reference sequence). The junction had 4 bases not matched to a gene; V was cut back by 4 bases and J by 1 base. The CDR3 spans 15 residues.